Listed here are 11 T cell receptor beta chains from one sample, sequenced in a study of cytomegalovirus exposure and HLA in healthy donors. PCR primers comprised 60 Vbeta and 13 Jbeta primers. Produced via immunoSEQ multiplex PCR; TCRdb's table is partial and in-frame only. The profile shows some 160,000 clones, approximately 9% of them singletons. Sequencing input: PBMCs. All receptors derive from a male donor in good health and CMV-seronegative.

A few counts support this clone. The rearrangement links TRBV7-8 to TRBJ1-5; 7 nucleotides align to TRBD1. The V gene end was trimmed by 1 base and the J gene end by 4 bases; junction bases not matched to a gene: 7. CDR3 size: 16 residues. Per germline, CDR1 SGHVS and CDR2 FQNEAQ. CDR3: CASSLESGGSNQPQHF. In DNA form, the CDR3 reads TGTGCCAGCAGCTTAGAATCAGGGGGAAGTAATCAGCCCCAGCATTTT.

The CDR3 loop reads CATSRDRGRTEAFF. In nucleotides, the CDR3 is TGTGCCACCAGCAGAGATCGGGGAAGGACTGAAGCTTTCTTT. V usage is TRBV15 and J usage is TRBJ1-1; D is ambiguous. The CDR3 loop spans 14 amino acids. CDR1 LNHNV and CDR2 YYDKDF come from the germline V gene (reference sequence). Trimming removed 0 bases from V and 5 bases from J, with 10 bases in between.

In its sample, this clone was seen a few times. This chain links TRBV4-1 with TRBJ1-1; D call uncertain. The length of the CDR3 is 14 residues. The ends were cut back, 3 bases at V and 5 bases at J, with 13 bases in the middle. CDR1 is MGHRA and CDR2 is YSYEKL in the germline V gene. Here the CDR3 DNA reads TGCGCCAGCAGCCACCCGGGAACCACTACTGAAGCTTTCTTT. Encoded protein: CASSHPGTTTEAFF.

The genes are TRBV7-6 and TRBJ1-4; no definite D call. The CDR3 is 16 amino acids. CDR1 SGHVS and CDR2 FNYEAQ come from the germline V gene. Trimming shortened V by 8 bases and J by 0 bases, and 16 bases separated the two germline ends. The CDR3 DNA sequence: TGTGCCAGCGGCTCCTACAAAGCGGCAACTAATGAAAAACTGTTTTTT. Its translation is CASGSYKAATNEKLFF. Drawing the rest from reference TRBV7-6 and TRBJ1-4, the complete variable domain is GAGVSQSPRYKVTKRGQDVALRCDPISGHVSLYWYRQALGQGPEFLTYFNYEAQQDKSGLPNDRFSAERPEGSISTLTIQRTEQRDSAMYRCASGSYKAATNEKLFFGSGTQLSVL.

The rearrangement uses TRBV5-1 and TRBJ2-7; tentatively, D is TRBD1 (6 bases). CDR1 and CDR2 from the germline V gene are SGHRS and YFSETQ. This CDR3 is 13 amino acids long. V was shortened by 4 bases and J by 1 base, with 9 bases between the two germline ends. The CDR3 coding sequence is TGCGCCAGCAGCGCGGACAGTTCCTACGAGCAGTACTTC. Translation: CASSADSSYEQYF.

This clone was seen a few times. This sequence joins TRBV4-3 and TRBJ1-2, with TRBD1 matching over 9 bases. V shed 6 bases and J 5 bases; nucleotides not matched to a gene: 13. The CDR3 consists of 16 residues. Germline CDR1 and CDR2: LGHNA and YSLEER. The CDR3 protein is CASSSVDRGRYYGYTF. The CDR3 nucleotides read TGCGCCAGCAGTTCGGTGGACAGGGGTAGATATTATGGCTACACCTTC.

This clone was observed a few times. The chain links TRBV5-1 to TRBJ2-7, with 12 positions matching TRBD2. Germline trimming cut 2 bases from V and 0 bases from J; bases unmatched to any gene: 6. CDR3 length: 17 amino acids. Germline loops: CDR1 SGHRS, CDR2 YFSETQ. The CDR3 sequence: CASSFGTLAGGSYEQYF. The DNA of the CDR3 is TGCGCCAGCAGCTTCGGAACACTAGCGGGGGGCTCCTACGAGCAGTACTTC.

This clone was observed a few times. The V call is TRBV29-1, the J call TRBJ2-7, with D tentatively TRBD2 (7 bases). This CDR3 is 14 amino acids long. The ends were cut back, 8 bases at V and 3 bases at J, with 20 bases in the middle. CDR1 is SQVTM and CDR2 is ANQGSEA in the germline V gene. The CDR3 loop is CSPGGHNKDYEQYF. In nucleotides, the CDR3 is TGCAGCCCGGGGGGACACAATAAAGACTACGAGCAGTACTTC.

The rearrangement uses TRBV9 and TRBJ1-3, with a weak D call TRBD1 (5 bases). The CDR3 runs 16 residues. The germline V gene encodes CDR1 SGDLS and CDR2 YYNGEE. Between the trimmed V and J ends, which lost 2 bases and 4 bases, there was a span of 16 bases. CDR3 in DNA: TGTGCCAGCAGCGTTGGACACTGGGATGGGGGAAACACCATATATTTT. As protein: CASSVGHWDGGNTIYF.

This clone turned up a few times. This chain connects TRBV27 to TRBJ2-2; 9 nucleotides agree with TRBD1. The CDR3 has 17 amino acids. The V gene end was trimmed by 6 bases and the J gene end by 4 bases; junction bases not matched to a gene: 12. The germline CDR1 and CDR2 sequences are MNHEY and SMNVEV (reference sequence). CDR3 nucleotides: TGTGCCAGCAGCACTCTCACCGGGACAGGGACCACCGGGGAGCTGTTTTTT. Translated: CASSTLTGTGTTGELFF.

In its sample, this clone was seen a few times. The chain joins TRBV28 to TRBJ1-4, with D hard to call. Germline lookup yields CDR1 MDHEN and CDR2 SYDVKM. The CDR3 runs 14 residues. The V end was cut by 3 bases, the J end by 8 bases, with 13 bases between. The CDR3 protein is CASSFVRDSEKLFF. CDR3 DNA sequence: TGTGCCAGCAGTTTCGTCCGCGACTCAGAAAAACTGTTTTTT.